A single sample is the source of the 20 T cell receptor beta chains below, sequenced in a study of CXCR3-negative and CXCR3-positive naive CD8 T cells. 5' RACE with UMI labels generated the TRB cDNA libraries. TCRdb re-called the 5' RACE reads, yielding one record per CDR3 amino acid sequence without DNA. The sample is made up of around 40,000 distinct CDR3 sequences, and the top ten hold around 15% of it. The material sequenced was memory CD8+ T cells from blood. The receptors come from a human donor in good health. Some clones in this sample may be carry-over from other donors' samples.

CDR3 amino acids: CASSYLQNYGYTF. This chain connects TRBV6-5 to TRBJ1-2. Germline lookup yields CDR1 MNHEY and CDR2 SVGAGI. This CDR3 contains 13 residues.

J is TRBJ2-1 and V is TRBV2; TCRdb calls TRBD1, which cannot be checked without DNA. Germline V gene lookup returns CDR1 SNHLY and CDR2 FYNNEI. The CDR3 is 15 residues long. The CDR3 is CASSASGELGNEQFF.

The V gene is TRBV27, the J gene TRBJ2-3; TCRdb lists TRBD1, though no DNA is available to test this call. This CDR3 spans 16 amino acids. Germline V gene sequence: CDR1 MNHEY, CDR2 SMNVEV (reference sequence). CDR3 in amino acids: CASSLSRGTRTDGQYF.

The chain employs TRBV4-3 and TRBJ2-6; the TCRdb D gene call, TRBD1, has no DNA to confirm it. Germline V CDR1 and CDR2: LGHNA, YSLEER. The CDR3 is 16 amino acids. The CDR3 here is CASSLEGVTGANVLTF.

CDR3 residues: CASRPGQSPYNEQFF. The chain links TRBV6-5 to TRBJ2-1; TCRdb reports TRBD1, a call that lacks DNA to check it against. The CDR3 is 15 amino acids. CDR1 is MNHEY, CDR2 SVGAGI, per germline.

The V gene is TRBV15, the J gene TRBJ2-4. Germline V CDR1 and CDR2: LNHNV, YYDKDF (reference sequence). The CDR3 is 18 residues long. CDR3 loop: CATSTTVVAPGDKNIQYF.

The chain uses TRBV28 and TRBJ2-7; without DNA, the TCRdb call of TRBD1 cannot be checked. The CDR3 has 13 residues. CDR1 and CDR2 from the germline V gene are MDHEN and SYDVKM. CDR3 in amino acids: CASRSLRRQGEYF.

This sequence joins TRBV30 and TRBJ1-5. Germline CDR1 is GTSNPN and CDR2 is SVGIG (reference sequence). The CDR3 covers 14 residues. This CDR3 reads CAWSSGGEWEPQHF.

The CDR3 region is CASMDGAYEQYF. This chain links TRBV6-2 or TRBV6-3 with TRBJ2-7. CDR3 length equals 12 residues. Germline lookup yields CDR1 MNHEY and CDR2 SVGEGT.

This chain uses TRBV20-1 with TRBJ2-1; the D gene TCRdb calls, TRBD1, cannot be checked with no DNA. Germline CDR1 DFQATT, CDR2 SNEGSKA (reference sequence). The CDR3 is made up of 15 amino acids. This CDR3 reads CSADPGRSSYNEQFF.

This chain joins TRBV28 and TRBJ1-5; the D call of TRBD1 rests on TCRdb alone, since no DNA is present to check it. The CDR3 sequence is 13 residues long. CDR1 is MDHEN and CDR2 is SYDVKM in the germline V gene. CDR3 sequence: CASSAGDYQPQHF.

The rearrangement links TRBV29-1 to TRBJ1-2; TCRdb's D call, TRBD1, is unchecked because there is no DNA. The CDR3 consists of 14 residues. Per the germline V gene, CDR1 is SQVTM and CDR2 is ANQGSEA. CDR3 protein: CSAGKDRLTYGYTF.

This chain links TRBV20-1 with TRBJ2-7; TCRdb's D call of TRBD2 is untestable without DNA. The CDR3 sequence is 13 residues long. Germline V gene data show CDR1 as DFQATT and CDR2 as SNEGSKA (reference sequence). The CDR3 region is CSAPTSGRGGQYF.

The chain recombines TRBV5-6 with TRBJ2-7. The CDR3 loop spans 13 amino acids. Germline loops: CDR1 SGHDT, CDR2 YYEEEE. This CDR3 reads CASSSALKDEQYF.

The chain is built from TRBV4-1 and TRBJ1-1. The CDR3 consists of 18 residues. Germline V CDR1 and CDR2: MGHRA, YSYEKL. CDR3 sequence: CASSQDPQVVGMNTEAFF.

The rearrangement joins TRBV7-9 to TRBJ2-1; TCRdb proposes TRBD1, but this gene call is untestable without DNA. The CDR3 runs 15 residues. The V gene's germline CDR1 is SEHNR and CDR2 FQNEAQ (reference sequence). CDR3 residues: CASSGDRETYNEQFF.

The genes are TRBV11-3 and TRBJ2-1; TCRdb's D gene call, TRBD2, goes unchecked for lack of DNA. The CDR3 loop spans 13 amino acids. Germline CDR1 SGHNT, CDR2 YENEEA. The CDR3 region is CASGRGGYNEQFF. Complete variable domain (other parts from reference TRBV11-3 and TRBJ2-1): EAGVVQSPRYKIIEKKQPVAFWCNPISGHNTLYWYLQNLGQGPELLIRYENEEAVDDSQLPKDRFSAERLKGVDSTLKIQPAELGDSAVYLCASGRGGYNEQFFGPGTRLTVL.

V and J are TRBV7-2 and TRBJ2-2; TCRdb reports TRBD1, a call that lacks DNA to check it against. CDR1 SGHTA and CDR2 FQGNSA come from the germline V gene. The CDR3 has 15 residues. CDR3: CASSLTGGMAGELFF.

V is TRBV29-1 and J is TRBJ2-2. The germline CDR1 and CDR2 sequences are SQVTM and ANQGSEA. The CDR3 length is 12 residues. CDR3 sequence reads: CSVPMDTGELFF.

The V call is TRBV3-1, the J call TRBJ2-7; with no DNA, the TCRdb D assignment of TRBD1 cannot be verified. CDR1 is LGHDT and CDR2 is YNNKEL in the germline V gene (reference sequence). The CDR3 covers 14 residues. CDR3 in amino acids: CASTSRDIYYEQYF.